These 13 T cell receptor beta chains share one sample of origin, sequenced in a study of blood T cells in healthy people across ages. Primed by a sample-barcoded 5' primer and a J-beta primer mix, a second PCR proceeded for about 7 to 11 cycles. MiXCR, run by TCRdb on the 5' RACE reads, gives a single entry per CDR3 protein. This table holds 550,000 to 750,000 distinct CDR3 sequences, around 20% found once. Specimen: blood. The receptors originated from a man in his 70s in good health.

This chain joins TRBV20-1 and TRBJ2-3; 9 bases fit TRBD2. The V segment lost 8 bases and the J segment 4 bases; nucleotides outside the gene matches: 10. Germline CDR1 and CDR2: DFQATT and SNEGSKA (reference sequence). CDR3 length: 14 residues. The CDR3 here is CSSRAGGPADTQYF. CDR3 DNA: TGCAGTTCCCGGGCGGGAGGGCCCGCAGATACGCAGTATTTT.

This clonotype showed up just a few times. The DNA of the CDR3 is TGTGCCAGCAGCGTAGCCGGAGGGGTAGATACGCAGTATTTT. It encodes CASSVAGGVDTQYF. The V and J genes are TRBV9 and TRBJ2-3; D may be TRBD2 (6 bases). The V and J ends lost 0 bases and 5 bases respectively, with 10 bases between them. Germline values: CDR1 SGDLS, CDR2 YYNGEE. The length of the CDR3 is 14 residues. Full variable domain (remainder filled in from reference TRBV9 and TRBJ2-3): DSGVTQTPKHLITATGQRVTLRCSPRSGDLSVYWYQQSLDQGLQFLIQYYNGEERAKGNILERFSAQQFPDLHSELNLSSLELGDSALYFCASSVAGGVDTQYFGPGTRLTVL.

This clonotype appeared a few times. The chain is built from TRBV30 and TRBJ1-2; perhaps TRBD1 as D (6 bases). Per the germline V gene, CDR1 is GTSNPN and CDR2 is SVGIG (reference sequence). The CDR3 runs to 11 residues. V dropped 1 base and J dropped 13 bases, with 13 bases sitting between them. DNA of the CDR3: TGTGCCTGGAGTGATACAGGGTTGGGCACCTTC. Residues: CAWSDTGLGTF.

Many counts were recorded for this clonotype. V usage is TRBV9 and J usage is TRBJ2-1; D not certain. V gave up 0 bases and J gave up 1 base, with 2 bases separating them. The CDR3 totals 13 residues. CDR1 SGDLS and CDR2 YYNGEE come from the germline V gene. The CDR3 DNA is TGTGCCAGCAGCGTAGGGTCCTACAATGAGCAGTTCTTC. Protein product: CASSVGSYNEQFF.

The genes are TRBV20-1 and TRBJ1-4; weak D call: TRBD1 (5 bases). The CDR3 contains 12 residues. In germline, CDR1 is DFQATT, CDR2 SNEGSKA (reference sequence). V shed 6 bases and J shed 6 bases, with 11 bases lying between them. CDR3 nucleotide sequence: TGCAGTGCCAAGGGGTTTGATGAAAAACTGTTTTTT. Translated: CSAKGFDEKLFF.

This clonotype has a handful of counts. V gene TRBV7-2 combines with J gene TRBJ2-5; 8 bases are shared with TRBD1. V trimming: 8 bases; J trimming: 1 base; junction bases outside the gene matches: 6. Germline V gene sequence: CDR1 SGHTA, CDR2 FQGNSA. This CDR3 has 14 residues. The CDR3 region has the DNA TGTGCCAGCGCTAGGACAGGGCGCCAAGAGACCCAGTACTTC. The encoded protein is CASARTGRQETQYF.

The chain is built from TRBV28 and TRBJ2-1; TRBD1 matches at 8 bases. V was pared by 7 bases and J by 6 bases, with 8 bases of the junction left unmatched. Germline CDR1 MDHEN, CDR2 SYDVKM. This CDR3 is 14 amino acids long. CDR3 sequence reads: CASTAGTGLNEQFF. In DNA, the CDR3 is TGTGCCAGCACCGCCGGGACAGGACTCAATGAGCAGTTCTTC.

This clonotype was observed a few times. This chain links TRBV28 with TRBJ1-1, with D tentatively TRBD1 (5 bases). The germline CDR1 and CDR2 sequences are MDHEN and SYDVKM. Trimming removed 7 bases from V and 0 bases from J, with 9 bases in between. This CDR3 is built from 13 residues. For the CDR3, the DNA is TGTGCCAGCACCCGACAGTTGAACACTGAAGCTTTCTTT. Translation gives CASTRQLNTEAFF.

This chain joins TRBV10-3 and TRBJ2-5; 15 positions agree with TRBD2. V shed 8 bases and J 4 bases; nucleotides not matched to a gene: 5. CDR1 is ENHRY, CDR2 SYGVKD, per germline. The CDR3 consists of 15 residues. The CDR3 sequence is CAIGLAGGGRETQYF. The CDR3 DNA sequence: TGTGCCATCGGACTAGCGGGAGGGGGGCGAGAGACCCAGTACTTC.

The chain recombines TRBV6-5 with TRBJ1-3; 7 positions match TRBD1. This CDR3 contains 13 residues. CDR1 is MNHEY and CDR2 is SVGAGI in the germline V gene. V was pared by 6 bases and J by 3 bases, with 2 bases of the junction left unmatched. The CDR3 coding sequence is TGTGCCAGCAGAGACAGGGTTGGAAACACCATATATTTT. Its translation is CASRDRVGNTIYF.

This clonotype was found a few times. The chain is built from TRBV19 and TRBJ2-2; D may be TRBD1 (5 bases). The germline V gene has CDR1 LNHDA and CDR2 SQIVND (reference sequence). V gave up 2 bases and J gave up 6 bases, with 10 bases separating them. The CDR3 is made up of 14 amino acids. The CDR3 DNA follows: TGTGCCAGTAGTATATCAGGGTTGGCCGGGGAGCTGTTTTTT. Its translation: CASSISGLAGELFF.

This clonotype was seen just once. The chain carries TRBV5-1 and TRBJ2-3; D might be TRBD1 (5 bases). The germline V gene encodes CDR1 SGHRS and CDR2 YFSETQ. Trimming stripped 3 bases from V and 0 bases from J, with 14 bases between. The CDR3 contains 16 residues. CDR3 residues: CASSSILGASTDTQYF. CDR3 DNA: TGCGCCAGCAGCTCGATCCTAGGGGCTAGCACAGATACGCAGTATTTT.

This clonotype was counted a few times. V gene TRBV28 combines with J gene TRBJ2-5; 15 bases are a match to TRBD2. TRBJ2-1 matches the DNA end more closely, so the J call is doubtful. The CDR3 is 16 amino acids. The V gene's germline CDR1 is MDHEN and CDR2 SYDVKM. CDR3 coding DNA: TGTGCCAGCAGCCTCGGGACTAGCGGGAGGAGGTATGAGCAGTTCTTC. As protein: CASSLGTSGRRYEQFF.